Listed here are 4 T cell receptor beta chains from one sample, sequenced in a study of shared clonotypes between healthy human individuals. Some clones are missing from TCRdb's copy, which holds only in-frame ones; the method was immunoSEQ multiplex PCR. The table records 2 million to 2.5 million clones, more than 90% of them present only once. The sequencing input was naive CD4+ T cells sorted from blood. Specified subset: CD45RA+ positively selected. These receptors were taken from a young man in good health.

V usage is TRBV29-1 and J usage is TRBJ2-7; D may be TRBD1 (5 bases). CDR3 length: 15 residues. The ends were cut back, 6 bases at V and 0 bases at J, with 18 bases in the middle. CDR1 and CDR2 (germline): SQVTM, ANQGSEA. Here the CDR3 DNA reads TGCAGCGTCGGTTCCGACAGACTTAGCTCCTACGAGCAGTACTTC. Translation gives CSVGSDRLSSYEQYF.

This rearrangement joins TRBV28 to TRBJ2-2, with a possible D match to TRBD1 (9 bases). V was clipped by 5 bases and J by 7 bases, with 20 bases between them. CDR3 length: 16 amino acids. From germline, CDR1 is MDHEN and CDR2 SYDVKM. The CDR3 DNA is TGTGCCAGCAGTCAGCGGGGGACAGGGCTTTTCGGGGAGCTGTTTTTT. This translates into CASSQRGTGLFGELFF.

The gene calls are TRBV12-2 and TRBJ2-3; the table's TRBD1 call for D was not verified on the DNA. TRBV12-2 is a listed pseudogene. The CDR3 sequence is 16 residues long. The CDR3 region has the DNA TGTGCAAGTCGCTTAGTATCCAGGGTAGTCACAGATACGCAGTATTTT. This gives the protein CASRLVSRVVTDTQYF.

The chain couples TRBV5-1 to TRBJ2-2; possible D gene TRBD1, 5 bases. CDR3 length equals 15 residues. Per the germline V gene, CDR1 is SGHRS and CDR2 is YFSETQ. V shed 1 base and J shed 2 bases, with 9 bases lying between them. DNA for the CDR3: TGCGCCAGCAGCTTGTCTCGGACAAACACCGGGGAGCTGTTTTTT. Translation: CASSLSRTNTGELFF. The full variable domain, rest sourced from reference TRBV5-1 and TRBJ2-2, is KAGVTQTPRYLIKTRGQQVTLSCSPISGHRSVSWYQQTPGQGLQFLFEYFSETQRNKGNFPGRFSGRQFSNSRSEMNVSTLELGDSALYLCASSLSRTNTGELFFGEGSRLTVL.